This TCR beta chain was found in a study of CD8 T cells in Susac syndrome. This clonotype was counted once. A quantity of 0.5 to 1 ug RNA underwent reverse transcription using random hexamers. From the immunoSEQ multiplex PCR reads, TCRdb called clonotypes with MiXCR, one entry per CDR3 protein. The table records about 200,000 distinct CDR3 sequences, roughly 96% of them present only once. This TCR was sampled from a human donor with multiple sclerosis. The sample comprised CD4+ T cells from PBMCs.

The CDR3 nucleotides are TGCAGTGCTACCCGGACAGGATGGGGTTTATACTTC. Residues: CSATRTGWGLYF. The chain couples TRBV20-1 to TRBJ2-7, with 7 bases that match TRBD1. Germline V gives CDR1 DFQATT, CDR2 SNEGSKA (reference sequence). The CDR3 has 12 amino acids. J lost 13 bases, V lost 4 bases, and 13 bases had no gene match.